What follows are 29 T cell receptor beta chains derived from one specimen sequenced in a study of T cells in tuberculosis (dated by TCRdb to 2016 to 2019). Library preparation employed the immunoSEQ multiplex PCR assay. The clones in this table, taken by TCRdb from immuneACCESS, are in-frame only. Not every clone is retained; where verified, under half of the shortfall comes from an unresolved V gene, and the cause of the rest is unknown. Across this sample there are about 58,000 clones, with roughly 87% seen only once. The top ten constitute 21% of the sample. After being thawed and rested overnight, PBMC were stained with GMM-loaded CD1B tetramer, a Live/Dead dye and anti-CD3, and were then sorted on a FACS Aria II. C32 glucose monomycolate purified from Rhodococcus equi was loaded onto CD1B tetramers. The sequenced material came from CD1b-GMM tetramer-negative cells sorted from PBMCs. What the cell subset or site label conveys for this sample: T cells not binding CD1B-GMM tetramer, sorted from same donor. Source of these receptors: an adult woman with latent tuberculosis.

Concerning this clone itself: The same CDR3 is also encoded by other DNA sequences in this sample. This chain links TRBV5-1 with TRBJ2-7; TRBD1 agrees at 9 bases. The CDR3 sequence is 14 residues long. V shed 5 bases and J 1 base; nucleotides not matched to a gene: 4. Germline values: CDR1 SGHRS, CDR2 YFSETQ. CDR3 bases: TGCGCCAGCAGTCCAGGACAGGGGTCCTACGAGCAGTACTTC. Translated: CASSPGQGSYEQYF.

The chain carries TRBV28 and TRBJ2-3, with a weak D call TRBD2 (5 bases). V dropped 6 bases and J dropped 2 bases, with 12 bases sitting between them. The germline gives CDR1 MDHEN, CDR2 SYDVKM. CDR3 length: 14 amino acids. The CDR3 bases are TGTGCCAGCAGAGTAGAGGGAGCCACAGATACGCAGTATTTT. Its protein product is CASRVEGATDTQYF.

This rearrangement joins TRBV7-8 to TRBJ2-2; D call uncertain. V dropped 6 bases and J dropped 5 bases, with 10 bases sitting between them. The germline V gene has CDR1 SGHVS and CDR2 FQNEAQ. This CDR3 region has 13 residues. As DNA, the CDR3 is TGTGCCAGCAGGATAGCCCAAACCGGGGAGCTGTTTTTT. It is translated as CASRIAQTGELFF.

V gene TRBV27 combines with J gene TRBJ1-2; a weak D match, TRBD1 (5 bases). From germline, CDR1 is MNHEY and CDR2 SMNVEV (reference sequence). V shed 0 bases and J shed 4 bases, with 9 bases lying between them. This CDR3 comprises 14 residues. This CDR3 reads CASSLSGGVYGYTF. In DNA, the CDR3 is TGTGCCAGCAGTTTATCGGGAGGGGTCTATGGCTACACCTTC.

V usage is TRBV19 and J usage is TRBJ2-7; tentative D call: TRBD1 (6 bases). V was cut by 8 bases and J by 3 bases, with 17 bases left in between. The CDR3 runs 14 residues. Germline values: CDR1 LNHDA, CDR2 SQIVND (reference sequence). The CDR3 DNA sequence: TGTGCCAGTTCTTTCTCACGGGACAACTACGAGCAGTACTTC. Its translation: CASSFSRDNYEQYF.

The V gene is TRBV29-1, the J gene TRBJ2-1; 10 bases agree with TRBD1. With V trimmed by 0 bases and J by 8 bases, 10 bases remained unmatched. This CDR3 is 16 amino acids long. Germline CDR1 is SQVTM and CDR2 is ANQGSEA. The CDR3 DNA is TGCAGCGTTGAAGATCTCGGGACAGGGGTTTTCTATGAGCAGTTCTTC. It codes for CSVEDLGTGVFYEQFF.

V and J are TRBV2 and TRBJ1-5; D uncertain. Germline V gives CDR1 SNHLY, CDR2 FYNNEI. The CDR3 is 14 residues long. V lost 6 bases and J lost 5, with 14 bases in between. The CDR3 protein is CASRNTGSYQPQHF. DNA of the CDR3: TGTGCCAGCAGGAATACGGGGTCTTATCAGCCCCAGCATTTT.

The chain links TRBV7-3 to TRBJ2-7; D is perhaps TRBD1 (5 bases). Trimming took off 0 bases at V and 7 bases at J, with 10 bases between the two ends. Germline loops: CDR1 SGHTA, CDR2 FQGTGA. This CDR3 is built from 13 residues. The CDR3 is CASSLTTVGEQYF. CDR3 nucleotide sequence: TGTGCCAGCAGCTTAACGACAGTTGGGGAGCAGTACTTC.

The genes are TRBV4-2 and TRBJ2-1; perhaps TRBD1 as D (7 bases). CDR1 and CDR2 (germline): LGHNA, YNFKEQ. The CDR3 has 14 residues. V lost 5 bases, J lost 10 bases, and 18 bases lay in between. The CDR3, as DNA: TGTGCCAGCAGCGCTAACCAGGGGGGATACGAGCAGTTCTTC. Its translation: CASSANQGGYEQFF.

The rearrangement joins TRBV28 to TRBJ2-1, with TRBD2 matching over 7 bases. This CDR3 region has 16 residues. With V trimmed by 8 bases and J by 0 bases, 10 bases remained unmatched. Germline CDR1 MDHEN, CDR2 SYDVKM. CDR3 sequence (DNA): TGTGCCAGCGGGGGGGTGGGCGGTAGCTCCTACAATGAGCAGTTCTTC. As protein: CASGGVGGSSYNEQFF.

This clone was detected only a few times. The chain carries TRBV19 and TRBJ1-3, with unresolved D. V lost 2 bases to trimming and J lost 0 bases, with 8 bases between them. CDR3 length equals 15 residues. Germline CDR1 and CDR2: LNHDA and SQIVND (reference sequence). The CDR3 bases are TGTGCCAGTAGTATAACGGCAGGCTCTGGAAACACCATATATTTT. It is translated as CASSITAGSGNTIYF.

The CDR3: CASSDPYTGELFF. CDR3 nucleotides: TGTGCCAGCAGTGATCCGTACACCGGGGAGCTGTTTTTT. The chain couples TRBV6-1 to TRBJ2-2; D not certain. The ends were cut back, 3 bases at V and 3 bases at J, with 5 bases in the middle. Germline CDR1 reads MNHNS; CDR2 reads SASEGT. The CDR3 covers 13 residues.

The chain combines TRBV11-3 with TRBJ2-7, with 8 positions matching TRBD1. The germline gives CDR1 SGHNT, CDR2 YENEEA. Germline trimming cut 4 bases from V and 3 bases from J; bases unmatched to any gene: 5. This CDR3 is 14 amino acids long. The CDR3 bases are TGTGCCAGCAGCTCCCGGACAGGGCACTACGAGCAGTACTTC. This sequence encodes CASSSRTGHYEQYF. The variable domain in full, with the rest retrieved from reference TRBV11-3 and TRBJ2-7, is EAGVVQSPRYKIIEKKQPVAFWCNPISGHNTLYWYLQNLGQGPELLIRYENEEAVDDSQLPKDRFSAERLKGVDSTLKIQPAELGDSAVYLCASSSRTGHYEQYFGPGTRLTVT.

This clone was detected only a few times. The V gene is TRBV6-1, the J gene TRBJ1-4; 9 bases align to TRBD1. CDR3 length equals 13 residues. CDR1 and CDR2 (germline): MNHNS, SASEGT. V gave up 8 bases and J gave up 6 bases; unmatched junction bases: 4. The CDR3 loop is CASRTGEYEKLFF. The CDR3 DNA reads TGTGCCAGCCGGACAGGGGAATATGAAAAACTGTTTTTT.

The J gene is TRBJ2-2, the V gene TRBV4-2; TRBD2 aligns across 7 bases. The CDR3 consists of 16 residues. CDR1 LGHNA and CDR2 YNFKEQ come from the germline V gene. V dropped 3 bases and J dropped 0; count of bases not matched to a gene: 4. The CDR3: CASSQGGTPNTGELFF. Written as DNA, the CDR3 is TGTGCCAGCAGCCAGGGAGGGACTCCGAACACCGGGGAGCTGTTTTTT.

This sequence joins TRBV21-1 and TRBJ2-3; no DNA check was done on the table's D call, TRBD2. TRBV21-1 is assigned pseudogene status. The CDR3 loop spans 18 amino acids. CDR3 nucleotide sequence: TGTGCCAGCAGCAGCGAAAACCGGGACTCTCGTGTGGAAGATACGCAGTATTTT. It translates to CASSSENRDSRVEDTQYF.

The chain joins TRBV2 to TRBJ1-4; 11 positions agree with TRBD1. J lost 3 bases, V lost 5 bases, and 5 bases had no gene match. In germline, CDR1 is SNHLY, CDR2 FYNNEI. The CDR3 loop spans 16 amino acids. The CDR3 DNA reads TGTGCCAGCAGTCCCGGGACAGGGGGTCCTAATGAAAAACTGTTTTTT. This translates into CASSPGTGGPNEKLFF. The whole variable domain, remainder taken from reference TRBV2 and TRBJ1-4, is EPEVTQTPSHQVTQMGQEVILRCVPISNHLYFYWYRQILGQKVEFLVSFYNNEISEKSEIFDDQFSVERPDGSNFTLKIRSTKLEDSAMYFCASSPGTGGPNEKLFFGSGTQLSVL.

This chain joins TRBV6-1 and TRBJ1-3; weak D call: TRBD1 (5 bases). CDR1 MNHNS and CDR2 SASEGT come from the germline V gene. V was cut by 7 bases and J by 3 bases, with 10 bases left in between. The CDR3 extends over 13 amino acids. The CDR3 region is CASTMGGGNTIYF. The CDR3 region has the DNA TGTGCCAGCACTATGGGGGGTGGAAACACCATATATTTT.

The chain combines TRBV5-1 with TRBJ1-1; 7 nucleotides align to TRBD1. V gave up 1 base and J gave up 1 base; unmatched junction bases: 4. Germline values: CDR1 SGHRS, CDR2 YFSETQ. CDR3 length: 15 amino acids. For the CDR3, the DNA is TGCGCCAGCAGCTTGTGGACAGGACCGAACACTGAAGCTTTCTTT. Encoded protein: CASSLWTGPNTEAFF.

The chain employs TRBV27 and TRBJ2-3; D is possibly TRBD1 (6 bases). Germline-derived CDR1 and CDR2 are MNHEY and SMNVEV (reference sequence). The CDR3 runs 15 residues. The germline V and J ends were trimmed by 7 bases and 1 base, with 15 bases remaining between them. The CDR3 coding sequence is TGTGCCAGCAAACAATCGGACAGTCGCACAGATACGCAGTATTTT. Amino acid sequence: CASKQSDSRTDTQYF.

DNA of the CDR3: TGTGCCAGCAGTGAAGTCGCGATGGGGGGGCTAGCTAACTATGGCTACACCTTC. Encoded protein: CASSEVAMGGLANYGYTF. This chain uses TRBV2 with TRBJ1-2; D may be TRBD1 (6 bases). This CDR3 spans 18 amino acids. The V end was cut by 1 base, the J end by 0 bases, with 18 bases between. Germline V gene data show CDR1 as SNHLY and CDR2 as FYNNEI.

This clone is a singleton in its sample. The chain uses TRBV7-3 and TRBJ1-1; a possible D gene is TRBD1 (5 bases). CDR3 length: 14 amino acids. The V and J ends lost 2 bases and 8 bases respectively, with 15 bases between them. Germline CDR1 reads SGHTA; CDR2 reads FQGTGA. Here the CDR3 reads CASSLWGGGTEAFF. CDR3 in DNA: TGTGCCAGCAGCTTATGGGGGGGAGGGACGGAAGCTTTCTTT.

Notes on this clone: One junction end disagrees with the germline gene, perhaps due to a read error. The gene calls are TRBV7-7 and TRBJ2-2; 8 bases line up with TRBD2. This CDR3 spans 13 amino acids. Germline-derived CDR1 and CDR2 are SSHAT and FNYEAQ (reference sequence). CDR3 amino acids: CASSFGGDGELFF. As DNA, the CDR3 is TGTGCTAGCAGCTTCGGGGGGGACGGGGAGCTGTTTTTT.

This rearrangement joins TRBV6-5 to TRBJ2-3; TRBD2 matches 8 bases. Germline assignment: CDR1 MNHEY and CDR2 SVGAGI. CDR3 length: 15 residues. V was pared by 8 bases and J by 2 bases, with 9 bases of the junction left unmatched. DNA for the CDR3: TGTGCCAGCCGTTCACAAGCGGGGGTCACAGATACGCAGTATTTT. It codes for CASRSQAGVTDTQYF.

This sequence joins TRBV28 and TRBJ2-1; TRBD1 aligns across 8 bases. V lost 3 bases, J lost 9 bases, and 7 bases stayed unmatched. CDR3 length equals 14 residues. Per germline, CDR1 MDHEN and CDR2 SYDVKM. The CDR3 protein is CASSFRRQGTEQFF. CDR3 DNA: TGTGCCAGCAGTTTTAGGCGACAGGGGACTGAGCAGTTCTTC.

J is TRBJ2-3 and V is TRBV19; 9 bases match TRBD1. The CDR3 is 14 amino acids. The V gene end was trimmed by 7 bases and the J gene end by 4 bases; junction bases not matched to a gene: 6. The germline V gene encodes CDR1 LNHDA and CDR2 SQIVND (reference sequence). CDR3 nucleotide sequence: TGTGCCAGTAACCCTTGGACAGGGGCAGATACGCAGTATTTT. Its translation is CASNPWTGADTQYF.

In its sample, this clone was seen a few times. The rearrangement uses TRBV25-1 and TRBJ1-2; D might be TRBD1 (6 bases). V lost 5 bases, J lost 3 bases, and 10 bases lay in between. The CDR3 covers 13 residues. CDR1 MGHDK and CDR2 SYGVNS come from the germline V gene. Here the CDR3 DNA reads TGTGCCAGCAGTCAGGGGCTTCACTATGGCTACACCTTC. This gives the protein CASSQGLHYGYTF.

The rearrangement uses TRBV6-1 and TRBJ2-7, with 8 bases lining up with TRBD2. The CDR3 spans 15 residues. Germline assignment: CDR1 MNHNS and CDR2 SASEGT. The junction had 5 bases not matched to a gene; V was cut back by 3 bases and J by 1 base. In nucleotides, the CDR3 is TGTGCCAGCAGTGAGCAAAGCGGGAGTTCCTACGAGCAGTACTTC. It yields the protein CASSEQSGSSYEQYF.

V gene TRBV4-1 combines with J gene TRBJ1-1; perhaps TRBD1 as D (6 bases). The CDR3 covers 13 residues. From germline, CDR1 is MGHRA and CDR2 YSYEKL. V lost 5 bases to trimming and J lost 1 base, with 8 bases between them. The CDR3 coding sequence is TGCGCCAGCAGCGCAGGGGAGAACACTGAAGCTTTCTTT. Its translation is CASSAGENTEAFF.